These 29 T cell receptor beta chains share one sample of origin, sequenced in a study of control samples from healthy donors and cancer patients. The method was immunoSEQ multiplex PCR; TCRdb's version includes in-frame clones alone and lacks a portion of them. Among 55,000 to 90,000 clones, 75% to 90% were seen once, and the ten largest hold 25% to 30%. Material: blood. These receptors were obtained from a man aged 45-65 years in good health.

J is TRBJ2-1 and V is TRBV24-1, with 10 bases fitting TRBD2. This CDR3 is built from 16 residues. V shed 0 bases, J shed 9 bases, and the junction held 7 bases outside the gene matches. Germline V gives CDR1 KGHDR, CDR2 SFDVKD. The CDR3, as DNA: TGTGCCACCAGTGATTTGAGAGCGGGGGGGCCAGGTGAGCAGTTCTTC. It specifies CATSDLRAGGPGEQFF.

The chain joins TRBV30 to TRBJ2-7; D is uncertain. This CDR3 is 11 amino acids long. Germline loops: CDR1 GTSNPN, CDR2 SVGIG (reference sequence). Trimming took 0 bases from V and 4 from J, leaving 4 bases between them. The CDR3 bases are TGTGCCTGGAGTGTAAGTTACGAGCAGTACTTC. Translating gives CAWSVSYEQYF.

The V and J genes are TRBV3-1 (or the pseudogene TRBV3-2) and TRBJ2-7; TRBD1 might be the D (6 bases). This CDR3 is 15 amino acids long. Germline values: CDR1 LGHDT, CDR2 YNNKEL (reference sequence). The V end lost 4 bases, the J end lost 2 bases, and 15 bases lay between the germline ends. CDR3: CASSRGHTAAYEQYF. CDR3 DNA: TGTGCCAGCAGCCGGGGACATACCGCAGCCTACGAGCAGTACTTC.

The chain joins TRBV9 to TRBJ2-7; weak D call: TRBD2 (5 bases). CDR1 is SGDLS, CDR2 YYNGEE, per germline. Deletions cut 3 bases from V and 8 bases from J, with 18 bases between. The CDR3 spans 14 residues. CDR3 sequence: CASSAGSGGEKQYF. CDR3 DNA sequence: TGTGCCAGCAGCGCTGGGAGCGGTGGAGAGAAGCAGTACTTC.

V is TRBV27 and J is TRBJ2-7; a weak D match, TRBD1 (6 bases). Germline CDR1 and CDR2: MNHEY and SMNVEV (reference sequence). The ends were cut back, 4 bases at V and 5 bases at J, with 9 bases in the middle. The CDR3 sequence is 12 residues long. The CDR3 here is CASSYTGNEQYF. Written as DNA, the CDR3 is TGTGCCAGCAGTTACACAGGGAACGAGCAGTACTTC.

J is TRBJ1-1 and V is TRBV12-3 or TRBV12-4, with D perhaps matching TRBD1 (5 bases). V lost 5 bases and J lost 11, with 18 bases in between. The CDR3 runs to 13 residues. This chain's CDR3 is CASSPGLPPSAFF. The CDR3 nucleotides are TGTGCCAGCAGTCCGGGACTCCCCCCGAGCGCTTTCTTT.

The CDR3: CASGRELYEQYF. The CDR3 DNA reads as TGTGCCAGCGGCCGGGAGCTATACGAGCAGTACTTC. The chain combines TRBV2 with TRBJ2-7, with a tentative D call TRBD2 (6 bases). Germline CDR1 and CDR2: SNHLY and FYNNEI. Between the trimmed V and J ends, which lost 8 bases and 4 bases, there was a span of 12 bases. This CDR3 comprises 12 residues.

The chain carries TRBV10-3 and TRBJ2-3; TRBD1 matches at 8 bases. J gave up 4 bases and V 5 bases, and 11 bases lay outside the gene matches. Germline V CDR1 and CDR2: ENHRY, SYGVKD. CDR3 size: 16 residues. The CDR3 loop reads CAISFTGQQGADTQYF. The CDR3 DNA sequence: TGTGCCATCAGTTTCACCGGACAACAGGGGGCAGATACGCAGTATTTT.

This chain connects TRBV6-1 to TRBJ2-7; no reliable D call. There are 13 residues in the CDR3. V shed 1 base and J shed 3 bases, with 7 bases lying between them. Looked up from germline, CDR1 is MNHNS and CDR2 is SASEGT. The CDR3 nucleotides are TGTGCCAGCAGTGAAGGGATGGTCTACGAGCAGTACTTC. Translation gives CASSEGMVYEQYF.

This clone has a single count. The chain has TRBV5-1 and TRBJ1-1; tentative D call: TRBD1 (6 bases). V shed 1 base and J shed 5 bases, with 15 bases lying between them. This CDR3 region has 15 residues. Per germline, CDR1 SGHRS and CDR2 YFSETQ. The CDR3 is CASSLMGGITTEAFF. The DNA for the CDR3 is TGCGCCAGCAGCTTGATGGGGGGCATAACGACTGAAGCTTTCTTT.

The rearrangement links TRBV19 to TRBJ2-1; 7 bases match TRBD2. J was trimmed by 2 bases and V by 5 bases; bases with no gene match: 9. The germline gives CDR1 LNHDA, CDR2 SQIVND (reference sequence). The CDR3 is made up of 16 amino acids. The DNA for the CDR3 is TGTGCCAGTAGTTTGAGGGAGGGCCGTACCTACAATGAGCAGTTCTTC. Amino acids: CASSLREGRTYNEQFF.

The chain is built from TRBV4-3 and TRBJ1-2; 9 positions agree with TRBD1. Germline V lookup: CDR1 LGHNA, CDR2 YSLEER. Losses at the gene ends were 4 bases for V and 4 bases for J; bases not matched to a gene: 4. This CDR3 region has 14 residues. CDR3 sequence: CASSREGQGYGYTF. CDR3 in DNA: TGCGCCAGCAGCCGAGAGGGACAGGGCTATGGCTACACCTTC.

V usage is TRBV9 and J usage is TRBJ1-5; 10 bases agree with TRBD1. CDR3 length equals 15 residues. Germline V gene lookup returns CDR1 SGDLS and CDR2 YYNGEE. The V and J ends lost 4 bases and 7 bases, in that order; junction bases with no gene match: 8. The CDR3 region has the DNA TGTGCCAGCAGCTTCGGACAGGGGGGCAGCCAGCCCCAGCATTTT. Residues: CASSFGQGGSQPQHF.

This clone has only a few counts. The gene calls are TRBV7-2 and TRBJ2-7; D is perhaps TRBD1 (5 bases). Germline CDR1 SGHTA, CDR2 FQGNSA. The CDR3 is made up of 14 amino acids. The ends were cut back, 5 bases at V and 2 bases at J, with 13 bases in the middle. The CDR3 bases are TGTGCCAGCAGCGTGGGGTGGGGCCCCTACGAGCAGTACTTC. This gives the protein CASSVGWGPYEQYF.

This clone is a singleton in its sample. This chain links TRBV24-1 with TRBJ2-2; no clear D. There are 13 residues in the CDR3. V lost 4 bases and J lost 7, with 9 bases in between. Germline V gene sequence: CDR1 KGHDR, CDR2 SFDVKD. The CDR3 protein is CATSDPVLGELFF. The CDR3 DNA reads as TGTGCCACCAGTGACCCCGTCCTCGGGGAGCTGTTTTTT.

The J gene is TRBJ2-2, the V gene TRBV12-3 or TRBV12-4; possible D gene TRBD2, 5 bases. V was trimmed by 8 bases and J by 1 base, leaving 8 bases between them. The CDR3 spans 13 residues. The DNA for the CDR3 is TGTGCCAGCTTACTAGGGAACACCGGGGAGCTGTTTTTT. Protein product: CASLLGNTGELFF.

This clone appeared once. The chain has TRBV6-4 and TRBJ2-3; either TRBD1 or TRBD2 may fit D (6 bases each). The V end lost 2 bases, the J end lost 2 bases, and 8 bases lay between the germline ends. The CDR3 extends over 14 amino acids. CDR1 MRHNA and CDR2 SNTAGT come from the germline V gene. CDR3 residues: CASSDRGHTDTQYF. The CDR3 nucleotides are TGTGCCAGCAGTGACCGGGGGCACACAGATACGCAGTATTTT.

A single count supports this clone. The chain carries TRBV29-1 and TRBJ2-2; TRBD2 is a possible D gene (5 bases). Trimming left V 7 bases short and J 8 bases short, with 14 bases between. Germline values: CDR1 SQVTM, CDR2 ANQGSEA. The CDR3 has 12 amino acids. For the CDR3, the DNA is TGCAGCGGGGCTGAGGGTACAGGGGAGCTGTTTTTT. Amino acid sequence: CSGAEGTGELFF.

The chain uses TRBV9 and TRBJ2-7; the D is unclear. Per the germline V gene, CDR1 is SGDLS and CDR2 is YYNGEE. This CDR3 spans 14 amino acids. V was clipped by 0 bases and J by 3 bases, with 10 bases between them. This chain's CDR3 is CASSVGLTNYEQYF. Here the CDR3 DNA reads TGTGCCAGCAGCGTAGGACTTACAAACTACGAGCAGTACTTC.

The V call is TRBV5-6, the J call TRBJ1-2, with 8 bases identical to TRBD1. This CDR3 is 14 amino acids long. Germline loops: CDR1 SGHDT, CDR2 YYEEEE. After removal of 4 bases from V and 5 bases from J, the junction contained 7 bases not matched to a gene. CDR3 protein: CASSKRTGPYGYTF. The CDR3 coding sequence is TGTGCCAGCAGCAAGCGGACAGGGCCTTATGGCTACACCTTC.

V usage is TRBV6-4 and J usage is TRBJ2-3; D unclear. Deletions cut 4 bases from V and 1 base from J, with 12 bases between. In germline, CDR1 is MRHNA, CDR2 SNTAGT. The CDR3 spans 15 residues. CDR3: CASSASGGGTDTQYF. The CDR3 bases are TGTGCCAGCAGTGCATCCGGCGGTGGCACAGATACGCAGTATTTT.

This chain connects TRBV6-5 to TRBJ1-6; 8 bases match TRBD1. CDR1 and CDR2 from the germline V gene are MNHEY and SVGAGI. The trim removed 7 bases at V and 5 bases at J, leaving 4 bases unmatched. This CDR3 region has 14 residues. In DNA, the CDR3 is TGTGCCAGCAACAGGGGGGAGGATAATTCACCCCTCCACTTT. This translates into CASNRGEDNSPLHF.

In this sample, this clone turned up a few times. The V gene is TRBV6-5, the J gene TRBJ1-4; TRBD1 is a possible D gene (5 bases). The CDR3 covers 14 residues. Germline V gene sequence: CDR1 MNHEY, CDR2 SVGAGI. V was pared by 8 bases and J by 8 bases, with 18 bases between. The CDR3 here is CASRGDLLGEKLFF. In DNA form, the CDR3 reads TGTGCCAGCCGAGGGGACCTCCTGGGAGAAAAACTGTTTTTT.

V is TRBV11-3 and J is TRBJ1-2, with 7 bases matching TRBD1. The CDR3 is 15 residues long. V lost 2 bases, J lost 4 bases, and 7 bases stayed unmatched. Germline assignment: CDR1 SGHNT and CDR2 YENEEA. This CDR3 reads CASSLSGTAGYGYTF. CDR3 sequence (DNA): TGTGCCAGCAGCTTATCCGGGACAGCAGGCTATGGCTACACCTTC.

The chain has TRBV5-1 and TRBJ1-2; perhaps TRBD1 as D (5 bases). The CDR3 is made up of 15 amino acids. Germline V gene data show CDR1 as SGHRS and CDR2 as YFSETQ. V lost 0 bases, J lost 3 bases, and 12 bases lay in between. The CDR3 protein is CASSLVFDRDYGYTF. CDR3 nucleotides: TGCGCCAGCAGCTTGGTCTTTGACAGAGACTATGGCTACACCTTC.

The V gene is TRBV9, the J gene TRBJ1-5; TRBD1 matches at 7 bases. V was clipped by 3 bases and J by 7 bases; unmatched bases: 7. This CDR3 is built from 14 residues. CDR1 is SGDLS, CDR2 YYNGEE, per germline. CDR3 residues: CASSDAGGGQPQHF. In DNA form, the CDR3 reads TGTGCCAGCAGCGACGCAGGGGGAGGGCAGCCCCAGCATTTT.

DNA of the CDR3: TGCAGCGTAATGAATTACCTCATGGGTAACACTGAAGCTTTCTTT. Its translation is CSVMNYLMGNTEAFF. J is TRBJ1-1 and V is TRBV29-1; D not certain. This CDR3 region has 15 residues. Germline loops: CDR1 SQVTM, CDR2 ANQGSEA. V was shortened by 6 bases and J by 2 bases, with 19 bases between the two germline ends.

V gene TRBV10-3 combines with J gene TRBJ2-5; 7 bases map to TRBD1. Trimming removed 2 bases from V and 1 base from J; junction bases left unmatched: 7. The CDR3 covers 16 residues. Germline CDR1 reads ENHRY; CDR2 reads SYGVKD. For the CDR3, the DNA is TGTGCCATCAGTGAGATGGGGGACAGCCCCCAAGAGACCCAGTACTTC. Protein sequence: CAISEMGDSPQETQYF.

This chain connects TRBV6-1 to TRBJ1-1; D is unclear. Germline loops: CDR1 MNHNS, CDR2 SASEGT. CDR3 size: 13 residues. V was trimmed by 1 base and J by 2 bases, leaving 5 bases between them. DNA of the CDR3: TGTGCCAGCAGTGAAGTTCTAAACACTGAAGCTTTCTTT. Residues: CASSEVLNTEAFF.